This TCR beta chain was sequenced during a study of cytomegalovirus exposure and HLA in healthy donors. The length of the CDR3 is 11 residues. Germline values: CDR1 DFQATT, CDR2 SNEGSKA (reference sequence). Worth noting for this clone: Its antigen is unknown.

PCR employed 60 Vbeta and 13 Jbeta primers. The assay was immunoSEQ multiplex PCR, and TCRdb's table has in-frame clones only and misses some. This listing includes fewer than 100,000 clones. General observations from the study: Most TCR beta V segments were productive about 90% or about 30% of the time in an earlier analysis. Owing to their indistinguishability, certain V segments, notably TRBV6-2 and TRBV6-3, were excluded. The authors listed 150 or so TCR beta chains as cytomegalovirus-associated.

The sequenced sample was PBMCs. V gene TRBV20-1 combines with J gene TRBJ1-1; possibly TRBD1 for D (5 bases). This clonotype originated in a man between 18 and 35 years old in good health and CMV-seropositive. The CDR3 DNA reads as TGCAGGGGGGACGGGAGGACTGAAGCTTTCTTT. It translates to CRGDGRTEAFF.